This T cell receptor (beta chain) came from a study of spatial heterogeneity in lung cancer. Findings and caveats of the study: Higher tumor mutation counts went along with higher counts of expanded intratumoral alpha and beta TCRs.

V lost 4 bases, J lost 0 bases, and 13 bases lay in between. In germline, CDR1 is SGHRS, CDR2 YFSETQ. This CDR3 has 15 residues. Every TCR cDNA molecule carried a tag that served as a unique molecular identifier. TCRdb fed the 5' RACE reads into MiXCR, producing one record per CDR3 protein. Of about 100,000 distinct CDR3 sequences in the sample, around 4.8% were seen once. The sample holds a few counts of this clonotype. The target antigen is unknown. Documented time point: sample taken at primary tumor resection. Samples were donated by 72 untreated early-stage non-small cell lung cancer patients. Tumor, nontumor lung or frozen PBMC supplied whole RNA that was sequenced unsorted.

This sequence was found in a male donor with early-stage non-small cell lung cancer. The sample was lung tumor tissue, taken at surgery. V usage is TRBV5-1 and J usage is TRBJ1-1; a weak D match, TRBD1 (5 bases). The CDR3 protein is CASSLEAGMNTEAFF. CDR3 DNA: TGCGCCAGCAGCCTAGAAGCAGGGATGAACACTGAAGCTTTCTTT. Full variable domain (rest looked up from reference TRBV5-1 and TRBJ1-1): KAGVTQTPRYLIKTRGQQVTLSCSPISGHRSVSWYQQTPGQGLQFLFEYFSETQRNKGNFPGRFSGRQFSNSRSEMNVSTLELGDSALYLCASSLEAGMNTEAFFGQGTRLTVV.